The text below deals with one TCR beta chain. The data derive from a study of Ad26.COV2.S vaccination and SARS-CoV-2 variants. The V and J ends lost 4 bases and 3 bases, in that order; junction bases with no gene match: 5. CDR3 size: 15 residues. Germline V CDR1 and CDR2: SGHKS, YYEKEE (reference sequence). Specified treatment: roughly 20 received Ad26.COV2.S at low or high dose, single or two shots; 5 received placebo; per-sample allocation not given. Sampling occurred on day 63 after the first vaccine or placebo injection. At a Boston site, the person donating was an adult of 18-55 years. Only in-frame clones appear in the TCRdb table, and some are missing; sequencing was by immunoSEQ multiplex PCR. Among around 300,000 clones listed, 88% were seen once.

The sample consisted of peripheral blood, taken in a trial of Ad26.COV2.S vaccine versus placebo. The V call is TRBV5-5, the J call TRBJ1-5; 9 nucleotides align to TRBD1. The TCR sequence derives from a person between 18 and 65 years old who received the Ad26.COV2.S COVID-19 vaccine or a placebo. CDR3 sequence: CASSPGTGINQPQHF. The CDR3 region has the DNA TGTGCCAGCAGCCCCGGGACAGGGATCAATCAGCCCCAGCATTTT.